This TCR beta chain was identified in a study of blood T cell repertoires in COVID-19. Study information: PBMCs, B-cell-depleted T cells, or T cells provided the cDNA or gDNA that made up the material.

In the authors' workflow: Amplification of reference gene primers was used by the study to estimate nucleated cell counts. Here immunoSEQ multiplex PCR was the method, and the copy in TCRdb shows in-frame clones only, minus some. That table furnishes V, J and clone size, whereas the DNA furnished D and trimming. The repertoire consists of about 42,000 clones, with around nine tenths occurring once and the leading ten covering just under 2.5%. V lost 3 bases, J lost 4 bases, and 12 bases lay in between. The CDR3 extends over 14 amino acids. Germline CDR1 MNHEY, CDR2 SMNVEV (reference sequence). Sequenced input: peripheral blood. J is TRBJ1-1 and V is TRBV27; D unresolved. The receptor was isolated from a human donor in a cohort sampled during active COVID-19. Here the CDR3 reads CASSLWPAGTEAFF. The CDR3 DNA follows: TGTGCCAGCAGTTTGTGGCCCGCGGGCACTGAAGCTTTCTTT.